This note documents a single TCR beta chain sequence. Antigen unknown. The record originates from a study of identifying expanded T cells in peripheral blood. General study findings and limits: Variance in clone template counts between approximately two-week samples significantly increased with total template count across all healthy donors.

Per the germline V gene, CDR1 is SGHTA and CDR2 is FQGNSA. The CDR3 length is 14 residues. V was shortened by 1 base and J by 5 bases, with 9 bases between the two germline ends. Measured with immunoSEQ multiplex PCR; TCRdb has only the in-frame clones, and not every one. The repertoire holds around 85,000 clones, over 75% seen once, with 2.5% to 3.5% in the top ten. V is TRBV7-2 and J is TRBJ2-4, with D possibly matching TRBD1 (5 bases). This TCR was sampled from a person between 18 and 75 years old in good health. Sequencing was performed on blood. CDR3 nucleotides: TGTGCCAGCAGCTTAGAACAGGCAGAAAACATTCAGTACTTC. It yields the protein CASSLEQAENIQYF.